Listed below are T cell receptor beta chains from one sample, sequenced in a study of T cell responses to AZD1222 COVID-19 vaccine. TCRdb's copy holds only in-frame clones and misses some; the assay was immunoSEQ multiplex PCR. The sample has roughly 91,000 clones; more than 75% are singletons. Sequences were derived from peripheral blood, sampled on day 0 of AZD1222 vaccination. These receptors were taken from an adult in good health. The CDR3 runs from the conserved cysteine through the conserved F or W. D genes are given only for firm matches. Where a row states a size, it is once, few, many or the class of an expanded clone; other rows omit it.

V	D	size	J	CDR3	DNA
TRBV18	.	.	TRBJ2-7	CASSPPRKGEKLDEQYF	TGTGCCAGCTCACCCCCACGGAAGGGAGAGAAACTGGACGAGCAGTACTTC
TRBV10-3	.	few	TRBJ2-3	CAISEPDRYTDTQYF	TGTGCCATCAGTGAGCCCGACAGGTACACAGATACGCAGTATTTT
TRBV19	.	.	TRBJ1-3	CASSIDVSRLSSGNTIYF	TGTGCCAGTAGTATAGATGTGAGCAGGTTGAGCTCTGGAAACACCATATATTTT
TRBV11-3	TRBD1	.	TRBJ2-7	CASSPGQAYEQYF	TGTGCCAGCAGCCCCGGACAGGCCTACGAGCAGTACTTC
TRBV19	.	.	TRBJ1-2	CASSIAEGRGYTF	TGTGCCAGTAGTATCGCAGAGGGGAGGGGCTACACCTTC
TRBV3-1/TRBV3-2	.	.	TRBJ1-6	CASSSPGSLALHF	TGTGCCAGCAGCTCCCCGGGCAGTCTAGCCCTCCACTTT
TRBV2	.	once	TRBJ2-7	CASSENGFEQYF	TGTGCCAGCAGTGAAAACGGGTTCGAGCAGTACTTC
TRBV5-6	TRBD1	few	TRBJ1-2	CASSYWGTGRESYGYTF	TGTGCCAGCAGCTACTGGGGGACAGGGAGGGAGTCCTATGGCTACACCTTC
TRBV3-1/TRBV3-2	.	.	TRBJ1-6	CASSQQQGYSPLHF	TGTGCCAGCAGCCAACAACAGGGCTATTCACCCCTCCACTTT
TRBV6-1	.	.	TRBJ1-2	CASSEALRPGEGYTF	TGTGCCAGCAGTGAAGCGCTTAGGCCAGGGGAAGGCTACACCTTC
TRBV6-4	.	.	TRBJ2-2	CASSAGNTGELFF	TGTGCCAGCAGTGCCGGGAACACCGGGGAGCTGTTTTTT
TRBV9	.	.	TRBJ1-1	CASSVGSNTEAFF	TGTGCCAGCAGCGTAGGGTCGAACACTGAAGCTTTCTTT
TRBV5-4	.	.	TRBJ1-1	CASTTGGEGGPEAFF	TGTGCCAGCACCACGGGGGGGGAAGGGGGGCCTGAAGCTTTCTTT
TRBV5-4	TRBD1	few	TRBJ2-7	CASSLPGQEYEQYF	TGTGCCAGCAGCCTACCGGGACAGGAGTACGAGCAGTACTTC
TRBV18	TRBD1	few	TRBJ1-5	CASSPLTGDNQPQHF	TGTGCCAGCTCACCTCTGACAGGGGACAATCAGCCCCAGCATTTT
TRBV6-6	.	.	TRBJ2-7	CASSLAAYEQYF	TGTGCCAGCAGTTTAGCAGCCTACGAGCAGTACTTC
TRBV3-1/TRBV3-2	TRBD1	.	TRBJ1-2	CASSQSGGAPYGYTF	TGTGCCAGCAGCCAATCAGGGGGCGCCCCCTATGGCTACACCTTC
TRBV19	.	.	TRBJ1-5	CASSISTQPQHF	TGTGCCAGTAGTATAAGTACCCAGCCCCAGCATTTT
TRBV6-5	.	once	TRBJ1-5	CASSYLGQPQHF	TGTGCCAGCAGTTACCTGGGTCAGCCCCAGCATTTT
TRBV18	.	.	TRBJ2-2	CASSLGTGTGELFF	TGTGCCAGCTCACTCGGGACCGGGACCGGGGAGCTGTTTTTT
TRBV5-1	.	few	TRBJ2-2	CASSLRGDTGELFF	TGCGCCAGCAGCTTGAGAGGGGACACCGGGGAGCTGTTTTTT
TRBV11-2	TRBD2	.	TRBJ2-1	CASTRTSGTTEQFF	TGTGCCAGCACCCGGACTAGCGGGACGACTGAGCAGTTCTTC
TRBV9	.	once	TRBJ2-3	CASSARQGSPSTDTQYF	TGTGCCAGCAGCGCTCGTCAGGGGTCCCCTAGCACAGATACGCAGTATTTT
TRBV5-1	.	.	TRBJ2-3	CASSWRGAGTTDTQYF	TGCGCCAGCAGCTGGAGAGGGGCAGGGACCACAGATACGCAGTATTTT
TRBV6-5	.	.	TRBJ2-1	CAGGGNNEQFF	TGTGCCGGGGGTGGGAACAATGAGCAGTTCTTC
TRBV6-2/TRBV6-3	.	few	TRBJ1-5	CASSLSPLRGSGNQPQHF	TGTGCCAGCAGTTTATCCCCTCTTCGGGGCTCGGGCAATCAGCCCCAGCATTTT
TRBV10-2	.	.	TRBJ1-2	CASSEPRQNHNYGYTF	TGCGCCAGCAGTGAGCCTCGACAGAATCATAACTATGGCTACACCTTC
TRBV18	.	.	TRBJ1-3	CASSPGDWSHSGNTIYF	TGTGCCAGCTCACCTGGCGACTGGAGTCACTCTGGAAACACCATATATTTT
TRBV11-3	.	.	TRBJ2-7	CASSQGQPYEQYF	TGTGCCAGCAGCCAAGGACAGCCTTACGAGCAGTACTTC
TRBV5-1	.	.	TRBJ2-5	CASSYPGPTGETQYF	TGCGCCAGCAGCTATCCTGGGCCGACGGGGGAGACCCAGTACTTC
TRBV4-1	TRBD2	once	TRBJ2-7	CASSQAGGGYEQYF	TGCGCCAGCAGCCAAGCGGGAGGTGGATACGAGCAGTACTTC
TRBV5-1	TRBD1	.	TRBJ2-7	CASSFGTGQGYEQYF	TGCGCCAGCAGCTTTGGTACGGGACAGGGCTACGAGCAGTACTTC
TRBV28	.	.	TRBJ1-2	CASSYLGGNTF	TGTGCCAGCAGTTATTTGGGGGGAAACACCTTC
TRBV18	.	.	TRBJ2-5	CASTRQETQYF	TGTGCCAGCACGAGACAAGAGACCCAGTACTTC
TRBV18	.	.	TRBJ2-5	CASSGGGTALETQYF	TGTGCCAGCTCTGGGGGCGGGACAGCCCTAGAGACCCAGTACTTC
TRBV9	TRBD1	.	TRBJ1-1	CASSQGAGQGNTNEAFF	TGTGCCAGCAGCCAGGGGGCGGGACAGGGAAATACGAATGAAGCTTTCTTT
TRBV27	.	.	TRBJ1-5	CASRESGAFSNQPQHF	TGTGCCAGCAGAGAATCCGGGGCCTTTAGCAATCAGCCCCAGCATTTT
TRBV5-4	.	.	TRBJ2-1	CASSLALQGTEQFF	TGTGCCAGCAGCTTGGCCTTGCAGGGAACTGAGCAGTTCTTC
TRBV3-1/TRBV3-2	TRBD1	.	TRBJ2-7	CASSHGTDEQYF	TGTGCCAGCAGCCACGGGACAGACGAGCAGTACTTC
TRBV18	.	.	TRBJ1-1	CASSPQTGEAFF	TGTGCCAGCTCACCGCAGACAGGAGAAGCTTTCTTT
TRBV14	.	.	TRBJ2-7	CASSQTTGRWIEQYF	TGTGCCAGCAGCCAAACGACAGGGAGGTGGATCGAGCAGTACTTC
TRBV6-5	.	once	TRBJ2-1	CASTRDPLSYNEQFF	TGTGCCAGCACCCGCGACCCCCTCTCCTACAATGAGCAGTTCTTC
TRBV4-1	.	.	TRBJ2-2	CASSQSFPLIGELFF	TGCGCCAGCAGCCAATCTTTCCCTTTGATCGGGGAGCTGTTTTTT
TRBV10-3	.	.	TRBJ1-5	CASSRGNGGVSQPQHF	TGTGCCTCCTCTAGAGGAAACGGGGGGGTAAGTCAGCCCCAGCATTTT
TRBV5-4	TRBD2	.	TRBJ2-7	CASSLTTSGRASSYEQYF	TGTGCCAGCAGCTTGACGACTAGCGGGAGGGCCAGCTCCTACGAGCAGTACTTC
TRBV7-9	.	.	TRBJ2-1	CASSLGEGGRDDEQFF	TGTGCCAGCAGCTTAGGTGAGGGGGGTAGGGACGATGAGCAGTTCTTC
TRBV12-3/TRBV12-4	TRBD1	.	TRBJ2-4	CASSLQGDIQYF	TGTGCCAGCAGTTTACAGGGGGACATTCAGTACTTC
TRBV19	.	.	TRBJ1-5	CASSIPESNQPQHF	TGTGCCAGTAGTATCCCGGAAAGCAATCAGCCCCAGCATTTT
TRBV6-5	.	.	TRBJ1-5	CASIQSRRENQPQHF	TGTGCCAGCATTCAGTCTCGGCGGGAAAATCAGCCCCAGCATTTT
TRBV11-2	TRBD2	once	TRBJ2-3	CASSSIVGLAEGDTQYF	TGTGCCAGCAGCTCGATAGTGGGACTAGCGGAGGGAGATACGCAGTATTTT
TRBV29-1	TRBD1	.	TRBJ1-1	CSVENPTGPGTEAFF	TGCAGCGTTGAAAACCCGACAGGGCCGGGCACTGAAGCTTTCTTT
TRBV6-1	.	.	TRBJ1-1	CASSEVPRAFF	TGTGCCAGCAGTGAGGTCCCCAGGGCTTTCTTT
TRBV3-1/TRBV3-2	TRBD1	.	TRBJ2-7	CASSQRQGAREQYF	TGTGCCAGCAGCCAGAGACAGGGGGCGCGGGAGCAGTACTTC
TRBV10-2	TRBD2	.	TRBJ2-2	CASSDIAGAAGELFF	TGCGCCAGCAGTGATATAGCGGGAGCTGCCGGGGAGCTGTTTTTT
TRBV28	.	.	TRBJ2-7	CASSIGWGEQYF	TGTGCCAGCAGCATCGGTTGGGGCGAGCAGTACTTC